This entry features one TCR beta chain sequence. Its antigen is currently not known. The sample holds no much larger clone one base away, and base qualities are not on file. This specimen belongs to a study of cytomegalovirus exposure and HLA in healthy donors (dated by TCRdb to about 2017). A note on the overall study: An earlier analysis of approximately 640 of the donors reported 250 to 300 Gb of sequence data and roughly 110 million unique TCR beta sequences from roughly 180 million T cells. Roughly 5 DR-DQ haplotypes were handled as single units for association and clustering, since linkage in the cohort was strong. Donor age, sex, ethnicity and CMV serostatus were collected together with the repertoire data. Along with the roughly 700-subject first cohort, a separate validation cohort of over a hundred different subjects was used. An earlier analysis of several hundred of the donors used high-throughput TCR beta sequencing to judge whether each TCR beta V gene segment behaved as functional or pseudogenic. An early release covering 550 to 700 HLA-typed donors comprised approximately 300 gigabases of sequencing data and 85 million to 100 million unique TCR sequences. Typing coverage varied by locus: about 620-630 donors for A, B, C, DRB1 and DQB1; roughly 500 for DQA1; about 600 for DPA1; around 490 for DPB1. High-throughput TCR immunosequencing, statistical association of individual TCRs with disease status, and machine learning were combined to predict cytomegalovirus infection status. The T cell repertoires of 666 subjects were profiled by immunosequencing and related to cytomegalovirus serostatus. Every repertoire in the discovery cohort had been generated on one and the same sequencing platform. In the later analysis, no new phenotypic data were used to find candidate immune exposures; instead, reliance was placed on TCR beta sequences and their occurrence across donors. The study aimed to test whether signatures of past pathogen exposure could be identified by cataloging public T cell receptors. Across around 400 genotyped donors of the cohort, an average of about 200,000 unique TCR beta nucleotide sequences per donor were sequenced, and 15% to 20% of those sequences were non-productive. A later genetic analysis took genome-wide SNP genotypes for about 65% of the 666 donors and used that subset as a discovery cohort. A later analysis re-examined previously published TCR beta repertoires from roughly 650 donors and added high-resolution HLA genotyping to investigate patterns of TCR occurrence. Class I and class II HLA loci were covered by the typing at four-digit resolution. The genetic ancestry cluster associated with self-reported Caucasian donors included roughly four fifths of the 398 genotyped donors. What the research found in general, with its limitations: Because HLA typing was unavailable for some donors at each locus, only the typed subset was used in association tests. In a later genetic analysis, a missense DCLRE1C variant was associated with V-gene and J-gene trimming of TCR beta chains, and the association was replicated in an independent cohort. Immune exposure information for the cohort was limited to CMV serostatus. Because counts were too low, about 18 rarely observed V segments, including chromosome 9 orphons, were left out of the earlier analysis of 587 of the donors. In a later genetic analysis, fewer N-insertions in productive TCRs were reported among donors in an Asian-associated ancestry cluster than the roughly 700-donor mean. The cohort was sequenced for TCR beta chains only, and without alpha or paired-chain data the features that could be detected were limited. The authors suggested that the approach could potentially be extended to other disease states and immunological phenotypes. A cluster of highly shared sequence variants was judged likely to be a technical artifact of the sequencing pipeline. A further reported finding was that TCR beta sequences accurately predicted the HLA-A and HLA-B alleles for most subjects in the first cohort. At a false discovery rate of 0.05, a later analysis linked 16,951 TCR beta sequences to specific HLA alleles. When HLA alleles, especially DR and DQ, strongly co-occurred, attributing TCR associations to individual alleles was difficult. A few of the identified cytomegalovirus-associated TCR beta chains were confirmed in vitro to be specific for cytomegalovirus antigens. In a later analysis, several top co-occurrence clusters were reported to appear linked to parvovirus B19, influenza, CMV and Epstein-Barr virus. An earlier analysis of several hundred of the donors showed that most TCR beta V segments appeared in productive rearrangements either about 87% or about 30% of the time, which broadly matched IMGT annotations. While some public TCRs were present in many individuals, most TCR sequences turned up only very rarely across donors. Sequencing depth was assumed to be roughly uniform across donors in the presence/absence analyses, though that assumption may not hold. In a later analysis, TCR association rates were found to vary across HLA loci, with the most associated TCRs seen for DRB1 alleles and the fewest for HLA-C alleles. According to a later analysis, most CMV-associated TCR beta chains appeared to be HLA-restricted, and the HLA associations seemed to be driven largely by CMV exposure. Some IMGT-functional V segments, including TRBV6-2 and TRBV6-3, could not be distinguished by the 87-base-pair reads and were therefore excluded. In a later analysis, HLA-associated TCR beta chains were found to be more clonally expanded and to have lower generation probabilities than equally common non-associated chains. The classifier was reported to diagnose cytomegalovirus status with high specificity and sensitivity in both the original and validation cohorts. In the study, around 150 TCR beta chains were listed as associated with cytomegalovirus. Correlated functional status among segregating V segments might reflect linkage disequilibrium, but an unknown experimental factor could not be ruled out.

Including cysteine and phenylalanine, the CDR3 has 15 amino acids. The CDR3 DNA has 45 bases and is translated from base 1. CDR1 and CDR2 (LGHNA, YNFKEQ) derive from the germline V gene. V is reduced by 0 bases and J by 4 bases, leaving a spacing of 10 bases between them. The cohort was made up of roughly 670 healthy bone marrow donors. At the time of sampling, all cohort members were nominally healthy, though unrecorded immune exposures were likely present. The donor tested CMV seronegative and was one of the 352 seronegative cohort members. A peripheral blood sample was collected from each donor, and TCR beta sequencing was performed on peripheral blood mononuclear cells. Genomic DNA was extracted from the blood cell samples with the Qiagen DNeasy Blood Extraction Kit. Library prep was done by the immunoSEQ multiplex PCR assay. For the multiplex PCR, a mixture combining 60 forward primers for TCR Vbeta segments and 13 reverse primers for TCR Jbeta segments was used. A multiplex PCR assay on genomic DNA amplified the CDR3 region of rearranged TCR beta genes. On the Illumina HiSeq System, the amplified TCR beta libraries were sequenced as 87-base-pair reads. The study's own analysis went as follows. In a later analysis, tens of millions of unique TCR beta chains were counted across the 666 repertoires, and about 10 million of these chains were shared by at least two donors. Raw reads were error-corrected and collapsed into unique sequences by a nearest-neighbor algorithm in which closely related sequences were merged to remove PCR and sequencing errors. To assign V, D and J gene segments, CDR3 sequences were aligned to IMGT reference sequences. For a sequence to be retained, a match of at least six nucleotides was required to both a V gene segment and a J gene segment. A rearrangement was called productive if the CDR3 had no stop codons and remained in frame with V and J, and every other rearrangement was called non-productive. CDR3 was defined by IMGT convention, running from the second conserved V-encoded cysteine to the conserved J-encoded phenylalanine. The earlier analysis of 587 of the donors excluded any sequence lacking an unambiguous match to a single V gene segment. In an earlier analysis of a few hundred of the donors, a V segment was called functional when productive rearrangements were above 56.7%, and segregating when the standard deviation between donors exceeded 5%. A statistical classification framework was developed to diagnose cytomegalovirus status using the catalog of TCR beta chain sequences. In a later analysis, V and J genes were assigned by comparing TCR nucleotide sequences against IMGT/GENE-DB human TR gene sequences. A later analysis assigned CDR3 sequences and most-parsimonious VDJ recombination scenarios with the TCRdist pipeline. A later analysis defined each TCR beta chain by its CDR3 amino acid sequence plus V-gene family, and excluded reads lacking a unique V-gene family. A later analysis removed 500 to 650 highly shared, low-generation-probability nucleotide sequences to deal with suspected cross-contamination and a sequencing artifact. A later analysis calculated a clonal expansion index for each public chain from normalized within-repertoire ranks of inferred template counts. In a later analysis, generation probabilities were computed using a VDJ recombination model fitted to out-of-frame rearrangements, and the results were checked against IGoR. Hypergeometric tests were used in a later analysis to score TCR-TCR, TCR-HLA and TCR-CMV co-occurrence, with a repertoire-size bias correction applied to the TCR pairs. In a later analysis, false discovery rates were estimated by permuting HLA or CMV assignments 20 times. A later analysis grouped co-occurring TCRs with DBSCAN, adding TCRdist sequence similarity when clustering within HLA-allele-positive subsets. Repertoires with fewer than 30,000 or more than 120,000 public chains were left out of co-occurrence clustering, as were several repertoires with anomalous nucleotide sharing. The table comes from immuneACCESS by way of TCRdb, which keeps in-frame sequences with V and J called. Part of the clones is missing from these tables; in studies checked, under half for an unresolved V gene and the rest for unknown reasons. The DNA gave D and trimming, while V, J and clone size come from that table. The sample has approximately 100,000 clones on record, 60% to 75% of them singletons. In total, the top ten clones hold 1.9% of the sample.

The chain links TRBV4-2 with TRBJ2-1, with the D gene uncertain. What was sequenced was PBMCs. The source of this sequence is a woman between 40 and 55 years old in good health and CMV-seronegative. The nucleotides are TGTGCCAGCAGCCAAGATCCGCAAGCGTACAATGAGCAGTTCTTC. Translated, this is CASSQDPQAYNEQFF.